Below are 30 T cell receptor beta chains sequenced from a single sample in a study of blood T cell repertoires in COVID-19. Clones were sequenced by immunoSEQ multiplex PCR, and TCRdb holds only the in-frame ones, with some missing. Found here are more than 200,000 clones, about 88% of them singletons; the top ten hold approximately 1.8%. The sequencing input was peripheral blood. The origin of the receptors is a man in his 70s with acute or convalescent COVID-19.

The genes are TRBV28 and TRBJ1-1; D gene ambiguous. The CDR3 spans 13 residues. Trimming stripped 8 bases from V and 0 bases from J, with 10 bases between. Per the germline V gene, CDR1 is MDHEN and CDR2 is SYDVKM. The CDR3 coding sequence is TGTGCCAGCGGCGGGCCGATGAACACTGAAGCTTTCTTT. Translated, it gives CASGGPMNTEAFF.

The chain couples TRBV5-1 to TRBJ2-7; a weak D match, TRBD1 (5 bases). V was trimmed by 1 base and J by 0 bases, leaving 17 bases between them. Germline CDR1 SGHRS, CDR2 YFSETQ. This CDR3 contains 17 residues. The CDR3 sequence: CASSLTPTGVSSYEQYF. The CDR3 nucleotides read TGCGCCAGCAGCTTGACCCCAACAGGCGTCAGCTCCTACGAGCAGTACTTC.

In DNA, the CDR3 is TGTGCCAGCAGCTTAGGTTGGAGGGGGCATCAGCCCCAGCATTTT. It translates to CASSLGWRGHQPQHF. The chain has TRBV7-2 and TRBJ1-5; 7 nucleotides line up with TRBD1. Germline CDR1 reads SGHTA; CDR2 reads FQGNSA. The CDR3 has 15 amino acids. V shed 1 base, J shed 5 bases, and the junction held 5 bases outside the gene matches.

The rearrangement joins TRBV3-1 (or the pseudogene TRBV3-2) to TRBJ2-3; unclear D gene. Trimming took off 1 base at V and 6 bases at J, with 11 bases between the two ends. From germline, CDR1 is LGHDT and CDR2 YNNKEL (reference sequence). The CDR3 consists of 14 residues. CDR3 nucleotides: TGTGCCAGCAGCCAAGGTTTCCCGCAGGATACGCAGTATTTT. It specifies CASSQGFPQDTQYF.

This clone has a handful of counts. One end of the junction does not line up with germline, which may come from a read error. This CDR3 reads CASRGGASFEQYF. The CDR3 DNA sequence: TGTGCCAGCAGGGGGGGGGCGTCCTTCGAGCAGTACTTC. The genes are TRBV27 and TRBJ2-7; possible D gene TRBD2, 7 bases. Per germline, CDR1 MNHEY and CDR2 SMNVEV (reference sequence). This CDR3 spans 13 amino acids.

This clone was detected only once. The chain couples TRBV9 to TRBJ2-7; maybe TRBD2 (6 bases). This CDR3 contains 15 residues. CDR1 and CDR2 from the germline V gene are SGDLS and YYNGEE. Trimming stripped 1 base from V and 5 bases from J, with 16 bases between. CDR3 residues: CASSVSPGVVHEQYF. The DNA of the CDR3 is TGTGCCAGCAGCGTATCCCCGGGAGTTGTCCACGAGCAGTACTTC.

This sequence joins TRBV12-3 or TRBV12-4 and TRBJ1-2; D possibly corresponds to TRBD1 (6 bases). V was cut by 7 bases and J by 8 bases, with 17 bases left in between. The CDR3 totals 13 residues. CDR3 DNA sequence: TGTGCCAGCACCCAAGGGGCAGGGGAAGGCTACACCTTC. Translating it yields CASTQGAGEGYTF.

The chain is built from TRBV20-1 and TRBJ2-7; possibly TRBD2 for D (6 bases). CDR1 and CDR2 from the germline V gene are DFQATT and SNEGSKA (reference sequence). This CDR3 region has 13 residues. Trimming removed 3 bases at V and 1 base at J, with 10 bases between. CDR3 sequence: CSASKRVSYEQYF. CDR3 coding DNA: TGCAGTGCTAGTAAGCGGGTTTCCTACGAGCAGTACTTC.

This chain uses TRBV19 with TRBJ1-5, with 7 positions matching TRBD1. The V gene end was trimmed by 7 bases and the J gene end by 1 base; junction bases not matched to a gene: 7. CDR1 and CDR2 from the germline V gene are LNHDA and SQIVND (reference sequence). The CDR3 length is 15 residues. CDR3 nucleotides: TGTGCCAGTAAGCACAGGGGCTACAGCAATCAGCCCCAGCATTTT. This gives the protein CASKHRGYSNQPQHF.

V and J are TRBV4-2 and TRBJ2-3; no definite D call. CDR1 and CDR2 (germline): LGHNA, YNFKEQ. The CDR3 contains 13 residues. V was cut by 2 bases and J by 4 bases, with 7 bases left in between. CDR3 amino acids: CASSQRGSDTQYF. CDR3 nucleotide sequence: TGTGCCAGCAGCCAAAGAGGATCAGATACGCAGTATTTT.

The rearrangement joins TRBV14 to TRBJ2-1; 10 bases agree with TRBD2. V gave up 3 bases and J gave up 5 bases; unmatched junction bases: 1. CDR1 and CDR2 from the germline V gene are SGHDN and FVKESK. The CDR3 covers 14 residues. CDR3 in DNA: TGTGCCAGCAGCCAGGGACTAGCGAACAATGAGCAGTTCTTC. Protein sequence: CASSQGLANNEQFF.

This rearrangement joins TRBV4-1 to TRBJ1-2, with D perhaps TRBD1 (5 bases). Per the germline V gene, CDR1 is MGHRA and CDR2 is YSYEKL. V lost 1 base to trimming and J lost 3 bases, with 9 bases between them. The CDR3 length is 14 residues. The CDR3 coding sequence is TGCGCCAGCAGCCAAGGACAGCTTGACTATGGCTACACCTTC. It specifies CASSQGQLDYGYTF.

This clone came up once. V and J are TRBV13 and TRBJ2-5, with 7 positions matching TRBD2. The CDR3 is 13 residues long. V trimming: 3 bases; J trimming: 3 bases; junction bases outside the gene matches: 1. Germline CDR1 reads PRHDT; CDR2 reads FYEKMQ (reference sequence). The CDR3 DNA reads TGTGCCAGCAGCTTCCTAGCGGAAGAGACCCAGTACTTC. Its protein product is CASSFLAEETQYF.

The V and J genes are TRBV28 and TRBJ2-2; TRBD1 agrees at 9 bases. The CDR3 runs 16 residues. Germline CDR1 reads MDHEN; CDR2 reads SYDVKM. Trimming took 8 bases from V and 4 from J; bases not matched to a gene: 11. In DNA form, the CDR3 reads TGTGCCAGCCGTAAGGACAGGGGTGACTTCACCGGGGAGCTGTTTTTT. Protein product: CASRKDRGDFTGELFF.

J is TRBJ2-7 and V is TRBV19, with 8 bases that match TRBD2. The V segment lost 4 bases and the J segment 2 bases; nucleotides outside the gene matches: 4. CDR1 and CDR2 from the germline V gene are LNHDA and SQIVND (reference sequence). There are 14 residues in the CDR3. The CDR3 nucleotides are TGTGCCAGTAGTAGCGGGGGGCATGCCTACGAGCAGTACTTC. It translates to CASSSGGHAYEQYF.

The chain couples TRBV14 to TRBJ2-1, with TRBD2 as a possible D gene (6 bases). The CDR3 length is 15 residues. CDR1 is SGHDN, CDR2 FVKESK, per germline. Trimming cost V 1 base and J 5 bases, with 12 bases left between them. The DNA of the CDR3 is TGTGCCAGCAGCCAAGGACTCCCGGGAGACAATGAGCAGTTCTTC. This encodes CASSQGLPGDNEQFF. The whole variable domain, remainder taken from reference TRBV14 and TRBJ2-1, is EAGVTQFPSHSVIEKGQTVTLRCDPISGHDNLYWYRRVMGKEIKFLLHFVKESKQDESGMPNNRFLAERTGGTYSTLKVQPAELEDSGVYFCASSQGLPGDNEQFFGPGTRLTVL.

For the CDR3, the DNA is TGTGCCAGCAAGCCGTCGTGGGCCAACGTCCTGACTTTC. Protein product: CASKPSWANVLTF. The chain couples TRBV28 to TRBJ2-6; D not resolved. Germline CDR1 and CDR2: MDHEN and SYDVKM. The CDR3 totals 13 residues. The V and J ends lost 7 bases and 5 bases respectively, with 9 bases between them.

The chain joins TRBV25-1 to TRBJ2-3, with 9 positions matching TRBD2. The trim removed 0 bases at V and 3 bases at J, leaving 4 bases unmatched. The CDR3 is 16 amino acids. Germline lookup yields CDR1 MGHDK and CDR2 SYGVNS. The CDR3 nucleotides read TGTGCCAGCAGTGAATATTTGGCGGGAGGGACAGATACGCAGTATTTT. Encoded protein: CASSEYLAGGTDTQYF.

The rearrangement uses TRBV28 and TRBJ2-5; no clear D gene. The CDR3 is 14 residues long. Trimming shortened V by 3 bases and J by 3 bases, and 11 bases separated the two germline ends. Per germline, CDR1 MDHEN and CDR2 SYDVKM. This CDR3 is CASSFAASKETQYF. The DNA for the CDR3 is TGTGCCAGCAGTTTTGCAGCGTCTAAAGAGACCCAGTACTTC.

This chain joins TRBV6-1 and TRBJ2-3; 8 bases are a match to TRBD1. The V gene end was trimmed by 3 bases and the J gene end by 3 bases; junction bases not matched to a gene: 2. The CDR3 spans 14 residues. CDR1 is MNHNS, CDR2 SASEGT, per germline. Here the CDR3 DNA reads TGTGCCAGCAGTGACAGGGGGCCTACAGATACGCAGTATTTT. Encoded protein: CASSDRGPTDTQYF.

The gene calls are TRBV6-5 and TRBJ1-3; unclear D gene. CDR3 length: 14 residues. Germline V gene data show CDR1 as MNHEY and CDR2 as SVGAGI. The V end was cut by 5 bases, the J end by 0 bases, with 8 bases between. In DNA, the CDR3 is TGTGCCAGCAGTACAGTGAGCTCTGGAAACACCATATATTTT. It is translated as CASSTVSSGNTIYF.

This clone was picked up a small number of times. The J gene is TRBJ2-1, the V gene TRBV5-1, with 9 bases that match TRBD2. The CDR3 runs to 16 residues. V lost 4 bases, J lost 4 bases, and 9 bases stayed unmatched. Germline loops: CDR1 SGHRS, CDR2 YFSETQ. CDR3 protein: CASSPGASGTYNEQFF. Here the CDR3 DNA reads TGCGCCAGCAGCCCGGGGGCTAGCGGGACATACAATGAGCAGTTCTTC. The entire variable domain, with the rest obtained from reference TRBV5-1 and TRBJ2-1, is as follows: KAGVTQTPRYLIKTRGQQVTLSCSPISGHRSVSWYQQTPGQGLQFLFEYFSETQRNKGNFPGRFSGRQFSNSRSEMNVSTLELGDSALYLCASSPGASGTYNEQFFGPGTRLTVL.

The chain has TRBV5-1 and TRBJ2-2; D unresolved. CDR1 is SGHRS and CDR2 is YFSETQ in the germline V gene. This CDR3 has 17 amino acids. Between the trimmed V and J ends, which lost 2 bases and 7 bases, there was a span of 21 bases. CDR3 DNA: TGCGCCAGCAGCTTTACCAGCCAGACTCACTTGGGCGGGGAGCTGTTTTTT. Translation gives CASSFTSQTHLGGELFF.

The V gene is TRBV27, the J gene TRBJ2-7; D may be TRBD2 (6 bases). The ends were cut back, 4 bases at V and 9 bases at J, with 16 bases in the middle. CDR1 MNHEY and CDR2 SMNVEV come from the germline V gene (reference sequence). This CDR3 is 13 amino acids long. This CDR3 is CASSSMVSSVQYF. The CDR3, as DNA: TGTGCCAGCAGTTCCATGGTATCTAGCGTGCAGTACTTC.

The chain has TRBV6-1 and TRBJ2-1; 8 positions agree with TRBD2. J lost 7 bases, V lost 3 bases, and 11 bases had no gene match. This CDR3 is 16 amino acids long. Germline CDR1 reads MNHNS; CDR2 reads SASEGT. The CDR3 loop reads CASSDRYSGSSNEQFF. The CDR3 nucleotides are TGTGCCAGCAGTGACAGGTACAGCGGGAGCTCGAATGAGCAGTTCTTC.

This clone appeared once. The chain uses TRBV5-1 and TRBJ2-5, with D perhaps matching TRBD1 (6 bases). V lost 4 bases and J 2 bases, leaving 12 bases between the germline ends. Germline CDR1 and CDR2: SGHRS and YFSETQ. This CDR3 region has 14 residues. Here the CDR3 DNA reads TGCGCCAGCAGCCTCGGGACAAATCAAGAGACCCAGTACTTC. Translating gives CASSLGTNQETQYF.

The rearrangement links TRBV11-2 to TRBJ1-1, with TRBD1 as a possible D gene (6 bases). The CDR3 is 14 amino acids. Deletions cut 6 bases from V and 6 bases from J, with 17 bases between. Germline CDR1 and CDR2: SGHAT and FQNNGV. The CDR3 bases are TGTGCCAGCAGACCAATTCGGGGGGCCTCTGAAGCTTTCTTT. Translating it yields CASRPIRGASEAFF. Full variable domain (missing parts from reference TRBV11-2 and TRBJ1-1): EAGVAQSPRYKIIEKRQSVAFWCNPISGHATLYWYQQILGQGPKLLIQFQNNGVVDDSQLPKDRFSAERLKGVDSTLKIQPAKLEDSAVYLCASRPIRGASEAFFGQGTRLTVV.

The table lists this clone with a few counts. V gene TRBV4-3 combines with J gene TRBJ2-1, with TRBD2 matching 7 bases. Germline V gene sequence: CDR1 LGHNA, CDR2 YSLEER. CDR3 length: 18 residues. The V segment lost 0 bases and the J segment 6 bases; nucleotides outside the gene matches: 14. The CDR3 loop is CASSQDLTRTRGSNEQFF. In nucleotides, the CDR3 is TGCGCCAGCAGCCAAGATCTAACGAGGACTAGGGGAAGCAATGAGCAGTTCTTC.

The chain couples TRBV13 to TRBJ1-4, with D unclear. The CDR3 covers 13 residues. Germline values: CDR1 PRHDT, CDR2 FYEKMQ (reference sequence). The ends were cut back, 2 bases at V and 8 bases at J, with 9 bases in the middle. The CDR3 coding sequence is TGTGCCAGCAGCTTAAGACAATCGGAAAAACTGTTTTTT. It yields the protein CASSLRQSEKLFF.

The chain uses TRBV5-4 and TRBJ1-2; D might be TRBD1 (6 bases). With 5 bases removed from V and 5 bases from J, the gap between germline ends came to 19 bases. CDR3 size: 15 residues. CDR1 is SGHNT and CDR2 is YYREEE in the germline V gene (reference sequence). The CDR3 loop is CASSSGTSDWYGYTF. Written as DNA, the CDR3 is TGTGCCAGCAGTTCCGGGACATCGGATTGGTATGGCTACACCTTC.